A single TCR beta chain is shown here with its context. Its antigen is not identified. This record belongs to a study of T cells in localized non-small cell lung cancer. Study-level points and caveats: There was higher T cell clonality in uninvolved adjacent lung than in tumor, and it was highest there.

Measured with immunoSEQ multiplex PCR; TCRdb has only the in-frame clones, and not every one. Seen here are around 30,000 clones, around 90% observed once, and the top ten hold under 30%. The trim removed 5 bases at V and 4 bases at J, leaving 5 bases unmatched. This CDR3 has 15 residues. Germline CDR1 SGHNT, CDR2 YENEEA. The TCR comes from a female donor at least 60 years old with stage I lung adenocarcinoma. V usage is TRBV11-3 and J usage is TRBJ2-1; 10 bases align to TRBD2. The sequenced sample was peripheral blood, obtained before any cancer treatment. The CDR3 reads CASSQRTSGYNEQFF. Written as DNA, the CDR3 is TGTGCCAGCAGCCAGCGGACTAGCGGATACAATGAGCAGTTCTTC.